This T cell receptor (beta chain) derives from a study of T cell changes during pregnancy in multiple sclerosis. This clone has only one observation. The protocol was immunoSEQ multiplex PCR, while the TCRdb copy is restricted to in-frame clones and leaves out a portion. The table lists tens of thousands of clones, under 95% of them singletons. The CDR3 loop spans 14 amino acids. Germline V gene sequence: CDR1 LNHNV, CDR2 YYDKDF (reference sequence). Trimming took off 1 base at V and 1 base at J, with 4 bases between the two ends. The starting material was CD4+ T cells from peripheral blood mononuclear cells, obtained before pregnancy. The TCR comes from a female donor with multiple sclerosis, enrolled in a pregnancy study. The chain uses TRBV15 and TRBJ2-2; D call uncertain. The CDR3 reads CATSRGENTGELFF. The CDR3 DNA follows: TGTGCCACCAGCAGAGGAGAGAACACCGGGGAGCTGTTTTTT. The whole variable domain, filled in from reference TRBV15 and TRBJ2-2, reads DAMVIQNPRYQVTQFGKPVTLSCSQTLNHNVMYWYQQKSSQAPKLLFHYYDKDFNNEADTPDNFQSRRPNTSFCFLDIRSPGLGDTAMYLCATSRGENTGELFFGEGSRLTVL.